This T cell receptor (beta chain) was identified during a study of shared clonotypes between healthy human individuals. Only in-frame clones appear in the TCRdb table, and some are missing; sequencing was by immunoSEQ multiplex PCR. The sample lists hundreds of thousands of clones; 97% were seen once. V lost 0 bases and J lost 4, with 12 bases in between. This CDR3 region has 15 residues. CDR1 is SGHRS and CDR2 is YFSETQ in the germline V gene. Subsets obtained from CD4+ cells comprised CD45RA+ naive and CD45RA-negative memory cells. The TCR originated in a woman under 40 in good health. The sample was naive CD4+ T cells sorted from blood. Subset here: CD45RA+ positively selected. This chain uses TRBV5-1 with TRBJ2-3; D is tentatively TRBD1 or TRBD2 (6 bases each). The DNA for the CDR3 is TGCGCCAGCAGCTTGGTCGGGGGCTCATCAGATACGCAGTATTTT. This gives the protein CASSLVGGSSDTQYF.